The following is a T cell receptor beta chain sequence with its context. Antigen specificity is unknown. This sample is drawn from a study of cytomegalovirus exposure and HLA in healthy donors. PCR involved 60 Vbeta and 13 Jbeta primers. The assay was immunoSEQ multiplex PCR, and TCRdb's table has in-frame clones only and misses some. Of about 200,000 clones detected, approximately 80% appear once; the ten largest clones hold 0.85% to 1.4%. Study conclusions and caveats: A likely sequencing artifact accounted for one observed cluster of highly shared sequence variants. Prior analysis indicated that the majority of TCR beta V segments exhibited productivity approximately 87% or approximately 30% of the time.

The CDR3 runs 16 residues. The V gene lost 3 bases and the J gene lost 4 bases, with 14 bases spanning the gap. Germline assignment: CDR1 SGHNT and CDR2 YYREEE (reference sequence). The source of this sequence is a woman aged 40 to 50 in good health and CMV-seronegative. The chain links TRBV5-4 to TRBJ1-6; the D gene is possibly TRBD1 (6 bases). Material for sequencing was PBMCs. CDR3 residues: CASSSGTQGYNSPLHF. The CDR3 DNA follows: TGTGCCAGCAGCTCCGGGACCCAGGGGTATAATTCACCCCTCCACTTT.